Following are 31 T cell receptor beta chains from one sample sequenced in a study of blood T cell repertoires in COVID-19. Sequencing was performed with immunoSEQ multiplex PCR; in TCRdb, only in-frame clones are kept and a portion is missing. The table includes about 180,000 clones, approximately 90% detected once. The sample was peripheral blood. Receptor source: a woman aged 25 to 45 with active or convalescent COVID-19.

The chain uses TRBV5-8 and TRBJ1-2; D not resolved. V was cut by 5 bases and J by 4 bases, with 12 bases left in between. The CDR3 is 13 amino acids. Germline V lookup: CDR1 SGHTS, CDR2 YDEGEE. This CDR3 reads CASSYGSFYGYTF. DNA for the CDR3: TGTGCCAGCAGTTACGGGTCCTTCTATGGCTACACCTTC.

The chain employs TRBV2 and TRBJ2-2, with a weak D call TRBD1 (5 bases). The CDR3 is made up of 13 amino acids. Germline CDR1 reads SNHLY; CDR2 reads FYNNEI. V lost 4 bases, J lost 3 bases, and 6 bases lay in between. The CDR3 is CASSVQDTGELFF. CDR3 DNA: TGTGCCAGCAGTGTACAGGACACCGGGGAGCTGTTTTTT.

There are a few counts of this clone. The chain recombines TRBV6-5 with TRBJ1-2; 7 bases agree with TRBD1. The ends lost 7 bases at V and 8 bases at J; junction bases unmatched: 10. CDR3 length equals 13 residues. Germline V gene data show CDR1 as MNHEY and CDR2 as SVGAGI. The CDR3: CASISRGTEGYTF. CDR3 bases: TGTGCCAGCATCTCCAGGGGGACAGAGGGCTACACCTTC.

J is TRBJ1-4 and V is TRBV5-4; D might be TRBD1 (5 bases). The germline V and J ends were trimmed by 1 base and 1 base, with 14 bases remaining between them. Per germline, CDR1 SGHNT and CDR2 YYREEE (reference sequence). This CDR3 comprises 17 residues. This CDR3 reads CASSLRGVLGTNEKLFF. The CDR3 DNA reads TGTGCCAGCAGCTTGCGGGGGGTGCTTGGAACTAATGAAAAACTGTTTTTT. Together with reference TRBV5-4 and TRBJ1-4, the CDR3 gives the full variable domain: ETGVTQSPTHLIKTRGQQVTLRCSSQSGHNTVSWYQQALGQGPQFIFQYYREEENGRGNFPPRFSGLQFPNYSSELNVNALELDDSALYLCASSLRGVLGTNEKLFFGSGTQLSVL.

There are a few counts of this clone. This sample also contains other DNA sequences that code for the same CDR3. V and J are TRBV18 and TRBJ2-7; 9 bases line up with TRBD1. The trim removed 3 bases at V and 2 bases at J, leaving 2 bases unmatched. CDR1 and CDR2 (germline): KGHSH, LQKENI. This CDR3 is 14 amino acids long. As DNA, the CDR3 is TGTGCCAGCTCACCCGGACAGGGGACCTACGAGCAGTACTTC. Translated, it gives CASSPGQGTYEQYF.

The chain joins TRBV5-5 to TRBJ1-2; no clear D. Looked up from germline, CDR1 is SGHKS and CDR2 is YYEKEE (reference sequence). V was clipped by 4 bases and J by 4 bases, with 14 bases between them. This CDR3 contains 14 residues. The chain's CDR3 is CASSPDGESYGYTF. CDR3 sequence (DNA): TGTGCCAGCAGCCCGGATGGGGAGAGCTATGGCTACACCTTC.

The rearrangement joins TRBV27 to TRBJ2-2; D uncertain. Germline V gives CDR1 MNHEY, CDR2 SMNVEV (reference sequence). Trimming removed 4 bases at V and 1 base at J, with 7 bases between. The CDR3 contains 14 residues. CDR3: CASSSYKNTGELFF. The CDR3 region has the DNA TGTGCCAGCAGTTCGTACAAGAACACCGGGGAGCTGTTTTTT.

This CDR3 is CASSLGLARAYEQYF. The CDR3 region has the DNA TGTGCCAGCAGCTTGGGACTAGCGAGAGCCTACGAGCAGTACTTC. The chain carries TRBV7-9 and TRBJ2-7, with 10 bases fitting TRBD2. CDR3 length: 15 residues. Germline values: CDR1 SEHNR, CDR2 FQNEAQ (reference sequence). The V and J ends lost 3 bases and 2 bases, in that order; junction bases with no gene match: 4.

The rearrangement links TRBV7-6 to TRBJ1-5; 8 bases match TRBD1. The CDR3 is made up of 15 amino acids. With 5 bases clipped from V and 0 bases from J, the junction kept 3 bases outside the gene matches. CDR1 is SGHVS, CDR2 FNYEAQ, per germline. The CDR3 here is CASSPGGYSNQPQHF. DNA for the CDR3: TGTGCCAGCAGCCCAGGGGGCTATAGCAATCAGCCCCAGCATTTT.

The chain links TRBV5-6 to TRBJ2-7; 8 nucleotides agree with TRBD1. This CDR3 is built from 15 residues. The ends lost 4 bases at V and 3 bases at J; junction bases unmatched: 9. The germline V gene encodes CDR1 SGHDT and CDR2 YYEEEE. The CDR3 DNA follows: TGTGCCAGCAGCCCGGGGGACAGGTACCGCTACGAGCAGTACTTC. Protein: CASSPGDRYRYEQYF.

This clone was recorded only once. This rearrangement joins TRBV24-1 to TRBJ1-5, with D unresolved. CDR3 length equals 13 residues. Per germline, CDR1 KGHDR and CDR2 SFDVKD. Trimming took off 5 bases at V and 3 bases at J, with 7 bases between the two ends. The CDR3 coding sequence is TGTGCCACCAGTGTGGGCTCCAATCAGCCCCAGCATTTT. Protein: CATSVGSNQPQHF.

This chain links TRBV5-1 with TRBJ1-6; 7 bases line up with TRBD1. Germline CDR1 is SGHRS and CDR2 is YFSETQ. With V trimmed by 4 bases and J by 9 bases, 7 bases remained unmatched. The CDR3 is 14 amino acids. The CDR3 protein is CASSEGAIGSPLHF. The DNA for the CDR3 is TGCGCCAGCAGCGAGGGGGCCATTGGTTCACCCCTCCACTTT.

Here the CDR3 reads CASSTGATVDTGELFF. The CDR3 bases are TGTGCCAGCAGCACAGGGGCGACCGTTGACACCGGGGAGCTGTTTTTT. V and J are TRBV11-3 and TRBJ2-2; 7 bases agree with TRBD1. J gave up 3 bases and V 5 bases, and 9 bases lay outside the gene matches. Looked up from germline, CDR1 is SGHNT and CDR2 is YENEEA. The CDR3 has 16 residues.

The chain carries TRBV29-1 and TRBJ2-7; 8 bases align to TRBD2. CDR1 is SQVTM, CDR2 ANQGSEA, per germline. Trimming at V came to 5 bases and at J to 2 bases, leaving 2 bases not matched to a gene. The CDR3 is made up of 12 amino acids. Written as DNA, the CDR3 is TGCAGCGTTAGGGGACTAGCCTACGAGCAGTACTTC. As protein: CSVRGLAYEQYF.

This chain connects TRBV6-5 to TRBJ1-3; 8 bases align to TRBD1. This CDR3 is built from 15 residues. Germline V gene data show CDR1 as MNHEY and CDR2 as SVGAGI. Losses at the gene ends were 2 bases for V and 4 bases for J; bases not matched to a gene: 4. The CDR3 nucleotides are TGTGCCAGCAGTTACGGACAGGGCGGGGGAAACACCATATATTTT. Translating gives CASSYGQGGGNTIYF.

There are a few counts of this clone. The chain couples TRBV14 to TRBJ1-6, with TRBD1 identical over 8 bases. The CDR3 covers 15 residues. J lost 5 bases, V lost 2 bases, and 2 bases had no gene match. Germline V gives CDR1 SGHDN, CDR2 FVKESK. CDR3 in DNA: TGTGCCAGCAGCCAAAGGACAGGGAATAATTCACCCCTCCACTTT. Its translation is CASSQRTGNNSPLHF.

This rearrangement joins TRBV14 to TRBJ1-1, with 9 bases matching TRBD1. J was trimmed by 6 bases and V by 5 bases; bases with no gene match: 7. This CDR3 comprises 14 residues. Per the germline V gene, CDR1 is SGHDN and CDR2 is FVKESK. This CDR3 is CASSVHRGRAEAFF. In nucleotides, the CDR3 is TGTGCCAGCAGCGTTCACAGGGGGCGAGCTGAAGCTTTCTTT.

The rearrangement joins TRBV3-1 (or the pseudogene TRBV3-2) to TRBJ2-1; 8 nucleotides align to TRBD1. This CDR3 has 15 residues. The V and J ends lost 5 bases and 6 bases, in that order; junction bases with no gene match: 9. Germline CDR1 and CDR2: LGHDT and YNNKEL (reference sequence). The CDR3 DNA is TGTGCCAGCAGCGGGGATACTACAGGGGGCAATGAGCAGTTCTTC. Amino acids: CASSGDTTGGNEQFF.

This clone was counted a single time. The chain uses TRBV5-6 and TRBJ1-1; D is perhaps TRBD1 (5 bases). The CDR3 is made up of 14 amino acids. CDR1 and CDR2 (germline): SGHDT, YYEEEE. Between the trimmed V and J ends, which lost 2 bases and 2 bases, there was a span of 10 bases. The CDR3 sequence is CASSLGDTNTEAFF. CDR3 nucleotide sequence: TGTGCCAGCAGCTTAGGGGATACCAACACTGAAGCTTTCTTT.

J is TRBJ1-5 and V is TRBV27, with D possibly TRBD1 on 5 matching bases. The ends were cut back, 2 bases at V and 3 bases at J, with 8 bases in the middle. CDR3 length: 14 amino acids. Per the germline V gene, CDR1 is MNHEY and CDR2 is SMNVEV (reference sequence). CDR3 DNA sequence: TGTGCCAGCAGTTTAACAGGCCCCAATCAGCCCCAGCATTTT. Residues: CASSLTGPNQPQHF.

This chain links TRBV24-1 with TRBJ2-1, with 10 positions matching TRBD1. This CDR3 region has 14 residues. Germline V gene lookup returns CDR1 KGHDR and CDR2 SFDVKD. The trim removed 9 bases at V and 4 bases at J, leaving 5 bases unmatched. The chain's CDR3 is CATDGTGDYNEQFF. The CDR3 nucleotides read TGTGCCACCGACGGGACAGGGGATTACAATGAGCAGTTCTTC.

The DNA of the CDR3 is TGTGCCAGCAGCTTAGGACAGGGGGCTGGAAACACCATATATTTT. Protein product: CASSLGQGAGNTIYF. The chain uses TRBV13 and TRBJ1-3; 8 bases are a match to TRBD1. In germline, CDR1 is PRHDT, CDR2 FYEKMQ (reference sequence). The CDR3 totals 15 residues. V lost 0 bases and J lost 2; bases outside the gene matches: 0.

The chain is built from TRBV5-8 and TRBJ1-1, with TRBD1 as a possible D gene (6 bases). The ends were cut back, 4 bases at V and 2 bases at J, with 12 bases in the middle. This CDR3 comprises 14 residues. Per germline, CDR1 SGHTS and CDR2 YDEGEE. CDR3 in amino acids: CASSQRTVNTEAFF. Written as DNA, the CDR3 is TGTGCCAGCAGCCAAAGGACAGTAAACACTGAAGCTTTCTTT.

Details on this clone: Other nucleotide sequences in the sample specify the same CDR3. The rearrangement links TRBV3-1 (or the pseudogene TRBV3-2) to TRBJ1-5, with D perhaps TRBD1 (6 bases). The length of the CDR3 is 14 residues. Looked up from germline, CDR1 is LGHDT and CDR2 is YNNKEL (reference sequence). The ends were cut back, 4 bases at V and 2 bases at J, with 9 bases in the middle. The CDR3 sequence is CASSLQGGNQPQHF. CDR3 nucleotides: TGTGCCAGCAGCCTACAGGGTGGCAATCAGCCCCAGCATTTT.

The genes are TRBV18 and TRBJ1-2, with 8 bases matching TRBD1. V dropped 5 bases and J dropped 6; count of bases not matched to a gene: 8. Germline CDR1 and CDR2: KGHSH and LQKENI. The CDR3 totals 14 residues. The CDR3 nucleotides read TGTGCCAGCTCAACGAACAGGGGGGAAGATGGCTACACCTTC. Translated: CASSTNRGEDGYTF.

The V and J genes are TRBV7-6 and TRBJ2-3; TRBD1 agrees at 10 bases. V lost 5 bases, J lost 6 bases, and 5 bases stayed unmatched. The CDR3 extends over 14 amino acids. CDR1 is SGHVS and CDR2 is FNYEAQ in the germline V gene. For the CDR3, the DNA is TGTGCCAGCAGCCCTGACAGGGGGCTCGATACGCAGTATTTT. Translating it yields CASSPDRGLDTQYF.

This chain uses TRBV9 with TRBJ2-2, with 7 bases matching TRBD1. The ends lost 4 bases at V and 4 bases at J; junction bases unmatched: 7. The germline gives CDR1 SGDLS, CDR2 YYNGEE. The CDR3 is 15 amino acids. CDR3 nucleotides: TGTGCCAGCAGCAAACTAGGACAGGCCACCGGGGAGCTGTTTTTT. Its translation: CASSKLGQATGELFF.

The J gene is TRBJ1-5, the V gene TRBV28; D perhaps matches TRBD1 (6 bases). Germline loops: CDR1 MDHEN, CDR2 SYDVKM. Trimming left V 5 bases short and J 8 bases short, with 13 bases between. The CDR3 totals 13 residues. CDR3 region: CASSKGGIEPQHF. CDR3 nucleotide sequence: TGTGCCAGCAGTAAGGGGGGGATAGAGCCCCAGCATTTT. The whole variable domain, remainder taken from reference TRBV28 and TRBJ1-5, is DVKVTQSSRYLVKRTGEKVFLECVQDMDHENMFWYRQDPGLGLRLIYFSYDVKMKEKGDIPEGYSVSREKKERFSLILESASTNQTSMYLCASSKGGIEPQHFGDGTRLSIL.

In nucleotides, the CDR3 is TGTGCCAGCTCACCAGAGGAGGTATATGGCTACACCTTC. Its protein is CASSPEEVYGYTF. The chain couples TRBV18 to TRBJ1-2; D ambiguous. Between the trimmed V and J ends, which lost 2 bases and 5 bases, there was a span of 9 bases. CDR3 length equals 13 residues. CDR1 is KGHSH and CDR2 is LQKENI in the germline V gene.

V gene TRBV6-6 combines with J gene TRBJ2-3; 7 bases agree with TRBD2. V dropped 5 bases and J dropped 1; count of bases not matched to a gene: 0. The CDR3 consists of 13 residues. Germline V gene sequence: CDR1 MNHNY, CDR2 SVGAGI (reference sequence). DNA for the CDR3: TGTGCCAGCAGTAGCGGGGGCACAGATACGCAGTATTTT. It encodes CASSSGGTDTQYF.

The chain has TRBV19 and TRBJ1-5; 9 bases fit TRBD1. CDR3 length equals 15 residues. The germline V gene has CDR1 LNHDA and CDR2 SQIVND (reference sequence). V was pared by 3 bases and J by 4 bases, with 4 bases of the junction left unmatched. The CDR3 protein is CASSMGTGLNQPQHF. The CDR3 DNA is TGTGCCAGTAGTATGGGGACAGGGCTTAATCAGCCCCAGCATTTT.